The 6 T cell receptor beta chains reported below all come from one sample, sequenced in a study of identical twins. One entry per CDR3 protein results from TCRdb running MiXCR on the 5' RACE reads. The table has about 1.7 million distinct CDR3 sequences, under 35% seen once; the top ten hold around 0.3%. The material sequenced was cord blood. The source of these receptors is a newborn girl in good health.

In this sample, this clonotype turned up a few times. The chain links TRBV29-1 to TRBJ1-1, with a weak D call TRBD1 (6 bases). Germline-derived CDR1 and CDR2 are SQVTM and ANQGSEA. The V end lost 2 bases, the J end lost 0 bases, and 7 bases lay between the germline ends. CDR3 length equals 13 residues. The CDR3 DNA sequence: TGCAGCGTTGAAAAGGGGGTGAACACTGAAGCTTTCTTT. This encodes CSVEKGVNTEAFF.

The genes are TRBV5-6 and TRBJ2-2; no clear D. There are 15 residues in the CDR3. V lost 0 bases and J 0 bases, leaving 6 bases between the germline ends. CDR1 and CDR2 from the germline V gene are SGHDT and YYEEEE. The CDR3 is CASSLGLSNTGELFF. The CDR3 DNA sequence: TGTGCCAGCAGCTTGGGACTCTCGAACACCGGGGAGCTGTTTTTT.

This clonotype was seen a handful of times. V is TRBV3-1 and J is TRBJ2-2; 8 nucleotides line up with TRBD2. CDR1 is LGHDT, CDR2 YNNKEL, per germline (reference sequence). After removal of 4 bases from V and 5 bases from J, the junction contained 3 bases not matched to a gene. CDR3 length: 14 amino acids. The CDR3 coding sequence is TGTGCCAGCAGCCGGACTAGCCGGACCGGGGAGCTGTTTTTT. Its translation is CASSRTSRTGELFF.

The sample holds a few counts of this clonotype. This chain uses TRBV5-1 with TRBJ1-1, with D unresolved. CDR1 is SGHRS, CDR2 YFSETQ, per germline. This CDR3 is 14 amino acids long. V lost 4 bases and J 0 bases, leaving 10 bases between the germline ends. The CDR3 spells CASSPQVVNTEAFF. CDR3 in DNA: TGCGCCAGCAGCCCCCAGGTGGTGAACACTGAAGCTTTCTTT. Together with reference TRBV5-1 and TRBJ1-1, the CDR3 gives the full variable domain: KAGVTQTPRYLIKTRGQQVTLSCSPISGHRSVSWYQQTPGQGLQFLFEYFSETQRNKGNFPGRFSGRQFSNSRSEMNVSTLELGDSALYLCASSPQVVNTEAFFGQGTRLTVV.

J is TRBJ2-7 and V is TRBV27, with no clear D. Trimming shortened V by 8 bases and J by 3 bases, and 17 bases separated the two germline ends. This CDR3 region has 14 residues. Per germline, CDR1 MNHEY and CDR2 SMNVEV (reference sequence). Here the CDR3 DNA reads TGTGCCAGCTCAGCTACAAGTGCGAGCTACGAGCAGTACTTC. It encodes CASSATSASYEQYF.

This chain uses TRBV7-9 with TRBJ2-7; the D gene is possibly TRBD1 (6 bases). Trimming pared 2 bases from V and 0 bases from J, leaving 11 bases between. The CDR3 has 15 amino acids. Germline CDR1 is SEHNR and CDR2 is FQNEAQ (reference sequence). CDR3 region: CASSLYNRDSYEQYF. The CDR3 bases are TGTGCCAGCAGCTTATACAACAGGGACTCCTACGAGCAGTACTTC. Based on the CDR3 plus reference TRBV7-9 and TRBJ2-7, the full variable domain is DTGVSQNPRHKITKRGQNVTFRCDPISEHNRLYWYRQTLGQGPEFLTYFQNEAQLEKSRLLSDRFSAERPKGSFSTLEIQRTEQGDSAMYLCASSLYNRDSYEQYFGPGTRLTVT.